The next 32 T cell receptor beta chains were all read from a single sample in a study of Graves' ophthalmopathy and Graves' hyperthyroidism. Amplified TCR beta CDR3 regions were obtained using RNA transcripts as template. An opening RT-PCR round employed HTBI primers and preceded a second-round multiplex PCR. TCRdb re-called the multiplex PCR reads through MiXCR, storing one row per CDR3 protein. The sample contains hundreds of thousands of distinct CDR3 sequences, under 50% of which appear only once. Input material: peripheral blood. The receptor source for this set is an adult man with Graves' ophthalmopathy.

As to this clonotype: This may be a read error: a much more frequent sequence differs by one nucleotide. V and J are TRBV5-5 and TRBJ2-7; either TRBD1 or TRBD2 may fit D (7 bases each). The CDR3 length is 15 residues. Germline assignment: CDR1 SGHKS and CDR2 YYEKEE (reference sequence). In DNA, the CDR3 is TGCGCCAGCAGCCAGGGGGGGTACAGCTCCTACGAGCAGTACTTC. The encoded protein is CASSQGGYSSYEQYF. Full variable domain (outside the CDR3, taken from reference TRBV5-5 and TRBJ2-7): DAGVTQSPTHLIKTRGQQVTLRCSPISGHKSVSWYQQVLGQGPQFIFQYYEKEERGRGNFPDRFSARQFPNYSSELNVNALLLGDSALYLCASSQGGYSSYEQYFGPGTRLTVT.

The chain recombines TRBV12-3 or TRBV12-4 with TRBJ2-7; D assignment may be TRBD1 or TRBD2 (6 bases each). The CDR3 has 16 residues. Trimming left V 0 bases short and J 3 bases short, with 15 bases between. The CDR3 reads CASSLAGPGAGYEQYF. CDR3 DNA sequence: TGTGCCAGCAGTTTAGCTGGGCCGGGGGCCGGCTACGAGCAGTACTTC.

J is TRBJ1-3 and V is TRBV7-9; the D is unclear. The CDR3 is made up of 14 amino acids. Germline assignment: CDR1 SEHNR and CDR2 FQNEAQ (reference sequence). V was pared by 2 bases and J by 0 bases, with 5 bases between. The CDR3 bases are TGTGCCAGCAGCTTAAAGGACTCTGGAAACACCATATATTTT. Protein sequence: CASSLKDSGNTIYF.

This clonotype showed up just once. V and J are TRBV4-3 and TRBJ2-7; no definite D call. V gave up 1 base and J gave up 3 bases, with 13 bases separating them. Germline loops: CDR1 LGHNA, CDR2 YSLEER. There are 15 residues in the CDR3. The DNA of the CDR3 is TGCGCCAGCAGCCAAGCCGCGGACCAATTCTACGAGCAGTACTTC. Translating gives CASSQAADQFYEQYF.

This clonotype was seen many times. CDR3 DNA: TGTGCCAGCAGTTATACAGCTAACTATGGCTACACCTTC. Its translation: CASSYTANYGYTF. V gene TRBV12-3 or TRBV12-4 combines with J gene TRBJ1-2; no firm D call. The V and J ends lost 4 bases and 0 bases respectively, with 6 bases between them. This CDR3 comprises 13 residues.

In its sample, this clonotype was seen once. V is TRBV2 and J is TRBJ1-5, with 9 bases lining up with TRBD1. With V trimmed by 6 bases and J by 1 base, 7 bases remained unmatched. This CDR3 is 16 amino acids long. Germline-derived CDR1 and CDR2 are SNHLY and FYNNEI. In DNA form, the CDR3 reads TGTGCCAGCAGAAGGGACAGGGAGGAGAGCAATCAGCCCCAGCATTTT. Translated: CASRRDREESNQPQHF.

This clonotype was counted many times. The chain joins TRBV5-4 to TRBJ2-7, with 11 positions matching TRBD1. This CDR3 contains 15 residues. The junction had 5 bases not matched to a gene; V was cut back by 3 bases and J by 3 bases. The germline gives CDR1 SGHNT, CDR2 YYREEE (reference sequence). This CDR3 is CASSWGTGGGYEQYF. DNA for the CDR3: TGTGCCAGCAGCTGGGGGACAGGGGGTGGCTACGAGCAGTACTTC.

This chain uses TRBV10-3 with TRBJ1-4; D remains unclear. The CDR3 loop spans 13 amino acids. V was pared by 5 bases and J by 7 bases, with 11 bases between. Per germline, CDR1 ENHRY and CDR2 SYGVKD. The CDR3 protein is CAISSLQVEKLFF. The CDR3 nucleotides read TGTGCCATCAGTTCCCTCCAGGTTGAAAAACTGTTTTTT.

Only a few counts were recorded for this clonotype. The chain has TRBV6-2 or TRBV6-3 and TRBJ1-1; D gene unclear. The V end was cut by 6 bases, the J end by 2 bases, with 13 bases between. CDR3 length: 14 residues. Germline V gives CDR1 MNHEY, CDR2 SVGEGT. The CDR3 bases are TGTGCCAGCAGCCGACGGAAGTCTAACACTGAAGCTTTCTTT. This translates into CASSRRKSNTEAFF.

This clonotype showed up many times. V usage is TRBV25-1 and J usage is TRBJ2-5; weak D call: TRBD1 (6 bases). CDR1 is MGHDK, CDR2 SYGVNS, per germline. CDR3 length: 13 residues. Trimming took 8 bases from V and 2 from J, leaving 12 bases between them. CDR3 nucleotide sequence: TGTGCCAGCGGGAGAGGGGGTCAAGAGACCCAGTACTTC. Translation: CASGRGGQETQYF.

The J gene is TRBJ2-7, the V gene TRBV5-6; 8 bases map to TRBD1. The CDR3 loop spans 14 amino acids. V dropped 7 bases and J dropped 4; count of bases not matched to a gene: 10. Germline V gives CDR1 SGHDT, CDR2 YYEEEE. CDR3 DNA: TGTGCCAGCTTGCCGCAGGGGGCGCGGTACGAGCAGTACTTC. Its translation is CASLPQGARYEQYF.

This clonotype was counted at least ten times. The rearrangement joins TRBV14 to TRBJ1-6; tentatively, D is TRBD1 (5 bases). Germline lookup yields CDR1 SGHDN and CDR2 FVKESK. This CDR3 has 15 amino acids. Trimming stripped 4 bases from V and 1 base from J, with 8 bases between. CDR3 amino acids: CASSLGGSYNSPLHF. CDR3 DNA sequence: TGTGCCAGCAGCCTGGGGGGATCCTATAATTCACCCCTCCACTTT.

The rearrangement uses TRBV7-2 and TRBJ2-7; D uncertain. The CDR3 runs to 14 residues. In germline, CDR1 is SGHTA, CDR2 FQGNSA. Trimming cost V 3 bases and J 1 base, with 10 bases left between them. CDR3 protein: CASSFTVGSYEQYF. The DNA of the CDR3 is TGTGCCAGCAGCTTTACGGTGGGATCCTACGAGCAGTACTTC.

This clonotype has just a few counts. This chain joins TRBV12-3 or TRBV12-4 and TRBJ2-2; no reliable D call. CDR3 length: 14 residues. V lost 6 bases, J lost 6 bases, and 14 bases lay in between. Here the CDR3 reads CASSPEHLAGELFF. CDR3 nucleotide sequence: TGTGCCAGCAGCCCGGAACATCTGGCCGGGGAGCTGTTTTTT.

This clonotype occurred many times. V is TRBV7-8 and J is TRBJ1-5, with D perhaps TRBD1 (6 bases). The germline V gene encodes CDR1 SGHVS and CDR2 FQNEAQ. Trimming pared 1 base from V and 0 bases from J, leaving 13 bases between. This CDR3 region has 17 residues. CDR3 in DNA: TGTGCCAGCAGCTTAGACGGGGGGGGCTATAGCAATCAGCCCCAGCATTTT. Translated, it gives CASSLDGGGYSNQPQHF.

This clonotype was found many times. The chain uses TRBV12-3 or TRBV12-4 and TRBJ1-1; 7 bases fit TRBD1. The CDR3 is 14 residues long. J was trimmed by 0 bases and V by 5 bases; bases with no gene match: 3. In nucleotides, the CDR3 is TGTGCCAGCAGTGGGGGACAGTTGAACACTGAAGCTTTCTTT. Protein sequence: CASSGGQLNTEAFF.

Ten or more counts support this clonotype. The chain couples TRBV19 to TRBJ1-2; the D is unclear. This CDR3 spans 15 amino acids. With 0 bases removed from V and 0 bases from J, the gap between germline ends came to 8 bases. CDR1 is LNHDA and CDR2 is SQIVND in the germline V gene (reference sequence). The CDR3 bases are TGTGCCAGTAGTATAGAGGCCAGCCCTAACTATGGCTACACCTTC. Protein product: CASSIEASPNYGYTF.

The table lists this clonotype with a few counts. V and J are TRBV9 and TRBJ2-7; D is undetermined. V dropped 5 bases and J dropped 0 bases, with 18 bases sitting between them. Germline CDR1 and CDR2: SGDLS and YYNGEE. The CDR3 covers 16 residues. This chain's CDR3 is CASSATIRQDSYEQYF. The CDR3 DNA is TGTGCCAGCAGTGCCACCATTAGGCAGGACTCCTACGAGCAGTACTTC.

This clonotype was detected a few times. The CDR3 here is CACFVIDGMNTEAFF. For the CDR3, the DNA is TGTGCCTGTTTTGTGATCGACGGAATGAACACTGAAGCTTTCTTT. This sequence joins TRBV30 and TRBJ1-1; D remains ambiguous. The V end was cut by 6 bases, the J end by 0 bases, with 17 bases between. Germline loops: CDR1 GTSNPN, CDR2 SVGIG (reference sequence). The CDR3 has 15 residues.

Regarding this clonotype: Its ends do not fully match the called genes, so a read error is possible. The V call is TRBV25-1, the J call TRBJ2-7; D may be TRBD1 or TRBD2 (5 bases each). The CDR3 contains 13 residues. CDR1 is MGHDK, CDR2 SYGVNS, per germline. CDR3 in amino acids: CASSELGTYKQYF. DNA of the CDR3: TGTGCCAGCAGTGAGCTTGGGACCTACAAGCAGTACTTC.

This clonotype was counted many times. The chain recombines TRBV12-3 or TRBV12-4 with TRBJ2-7; perhaps TRBD2 as D (6 bases). This CDR3 comprises 15 residues. V lost 4 bases, J lost 3 bases, and 16 bases lay in between. The CDR3 reads CASSYYGLANYEQYF. In DNA, the CDR3 is TGTGCCAGCAGTTACTATGGGCTAGCGAACTACGAGCAGTACTTC.

This clonotype was observed a few times. The junction and the germline gene differ at one end; a read error may be behind it. This chain connects TRBV5-8 to TRBJ1-1, with D perhaps TRBD1 (5 bases). There are 14 residues in the CDR3. The V gene's germline CDR1 is SGHTS and CDR2 YDEGEE. As DNA, the CDR3 is TGTGCCAACAGCTCCGGGACCAGAGACACTGAAGCTTTCTTT. Its translation is CANSSGTRDTEAFF.

This chain joins TRBV11-2 and TRBJ1-2; D is undetermined. The CDR3 sequence is 14 residues long. Germline V lookup: CDR1 SGHAT, CDR2 FQNNGV. Trimming cost V 3 bases and J 3 bases, with 11 bases left between them. The CDR3 nucleotides read TGTGCCAGCAGCTTGGGCACAACCGACTATGGCTACACCTTC. It codes for CASSLGTTDYGYTF.

This chain uses TRBV2 with TRBJ1-5, with a weak D call TRBD1 (6 bases). This CDR3 has 15 amino acids. Germline V gene data show CDR1 as SNHLY and CDR2 as FYNNEI. Trimming pared 6 bases from V and 3 bases from J, leaving 15 bases between. Here the CDR3 reads CASRDRWVTNQPQHF. DNA for the CDR3: TGTGCCAGCAGGGACAGATGGGTGACCAATCAGCCCCAGCATTTT.

The V and J genes are TRBV15 and TRBJ2-7; TRBD2 matches at 8 bases. The J call may be in error: the DNA end matches TRBJ2-1 better. Germline V gene lookup returns CDR1 LNHNV and CDR2 YYDKDF (reference sequence). The CDR3 extends over 14 amino acids. CDR3 bases: TGTGCCACCAGCAGAGATACTGCGGGGGGCAAGCAGTTCTTC. Protein product: CATSRDTAGGKQFF.

V gene TRBV10-3 combines with J gene TRBJ1-3, with 7 positions matching TRBD1. With V trimmed by 10 bases and J by 0 bases, 15 bases remained unmatched. There are 17 residues in the CDR3. Germline assignment: CDR1 ENHRY and CDR2 SYGVKD. CDR3 region: CASRTAAGTVSGNTIYF. CDR3 DNA: TGTGCCAGCAGGACGGCAGCCGGGACAGTCTCTGGAAACACCATATATTTT.

Many counts were recorded for this clonotype. The chain links TRBV5-6 to TRBJ1-4; the D gene is possibly TRBD1 (5 bases). CDR3 length equals 15 residues. Trimming left V 0 bases short and J 6 bases short, with 12 bases between. CDR1 and CDR2 from the germline V gene are SGHDT and YYEEEE. The CDR3 region has the DNA TGTGCCAGCAGCTTGGGCCGGCGGGGCTATGAAAAACTGTTTTTT. Protein: CASSLGRRGYEKLFF.

This clonotype was found many times. The rearrangement links TRBV12-3 or TRBV12-4 to TRBJ2-7; 7 bases align to TRBD1. Trimming cost V 5 bases and J 5 bases; bases outside gene matches: 15. The CDR3 runs to 16 residues. This CDR3 is CASSPRQGPGMNEQYF. CDR3 nucleotide sequence: TGTGCCAGCAGTCCCCGACAGGGACCGGGCATGAACGAGCAGTACTTC.

This clonotype was observed a handful of times. The V call is TRBV19, the J call TRBJ2-2; D may be TRBD1 (5 bases). Germline CDR1 and CDR2: LNHDA and SQIVND (reference sequence). The CDR3 has 13 residues. Trimming pared 6 bases from V and 3 bases from J, leaving 8 bases between. This CDR3 reads CASRSRDTGELFF. The CDR3 DNA sequence: TGTGCCAGTAGGAGCAGGGACACCGGGGAGCTGTTTTTT.

This clonotype was observed many times. The gene calls are TRBV6-1 and TRBJ1-6; D uncertain. V shed 1 base and J shed 10 bases, with 17 bases lying between them. The CDR3 runs 16 residues. Germline CDR1 MNHNS, CDR2 SASEGT. The CDR3 bases are TGTGCCAGCAGTGAAGAGTTCCGGCAGGTGAACTCACCCCTCCACTTT. Translation gives CASSEEFRQVNSPLHF.

CDR3 sequence: CASSFLGKTQYF. Here the CDR3 DNA reads TGTGCCAGCAGCTTTCTGGGAAAGACCCAGTACTTC. The chain uses TRBV2 and TRBJ2-5; the D is unclear. Deletions cut 6 bases from V and 6 bases from J, with 11 bases between. Germline CDR1 SNHLY, CDR2 FYNNEI. This CDR3 spans 12 amino acids.

Of note for this clonotype: Given a much more abundant clone one base away, this may be a read error. The chain employs TRBV11-1 and TRBJ2-7, with 7 bases aligning to TRBD1. Germline V CDR1 and CDR2: SGHAT, FQDESV (reference sequence). The CDR3 runs 17 residues. V lost 0 bases and J lost 5; bases outside the gene matches: 13. CDR3 DNA: TGTGCCAGCAGCTTAGCGGGGGCAGGGGGTTGGTCGGACGAGCAGTACTTC. Amino acid sequence: CASSLAGAGGWSDEQYF.